This entry concerns a single T cell receptor beta chain. No antigen is known for it. Trimming pared 6 bases from V and 3 bases from J, leaving 17 bases between. The CDR3 length is 15 residues. The data belong to a study of T cell repertoires in cytomegalovirus infection. Notes on the study in general: Identification of carriers of CMV plus the relevant HLA was performed using cumulative public TCR beta family frequency. Dominant in the ex vivo response were TCR beta clonotypes restricted by HLA-C and specific for CMV.

TCRdb used MiXCR to reprocess the reads, holding one entry per CDR3 protein. The top ten hold around 2.6% of the sample, which has some 300,000 distinct CDR3 sequences, roughly 9.3% seen once. The chain carries TRBV12-3 or TRBV12-4 and TRBJ1-1; maybe TRBD1 (5 bases). The sequence was obtained from a human donor in good health (CMV status not recorded). Some clones in this sample may be carry-over from other donors' samples. Material for sequencing was PBMCs. CDR3 in amino acids: CASSPNRRGDTEAFF. Written as DNA, the CDR3 is TGTGCCAGCAGCCCAAATAGGAGAGGGGACACTGAAGCTTTCTTT.